Each of the 18 T cell receptor beta chains below was sequenced from the same sample in a study of blood T cell repertoires in COVID-19. Here immunoSEQ multiplex PCR was the method, and the copy in TCRdb shows in-frame clones only, minus some. The table shows 150,000 to 200,000 clones, with about 83% occurring only once. The sample taken for sequencing was peripheral blood. The receptors here all came from a woman aged 70-85 years with COVID-19, enrolled during active disease.

A single count supports this clone. The chain is built from TRBV3-1 (or the pseudogene TRBV3-2) and TRBJ2-7; the match to TRBD1 covers 10 bases. V gave up 4 bases and J gave up 6 bases; unmatched junction bases: 9. Germline CDR1 and CDR2: LGHDT and YNNKEL (reference sequence). The CDR3 covers 15 residues. Written as DNA, the CDR3 is TGTGCCAGCAGCCGAGCCGGGACAGGGGTCCCCGAGCAGTACTTC. Translating it yields CASSRAGTGVPEQYF.

The V and J genes are TRBV6-5 and TRBJ2-3; D call uncertain. The CDR3 loop spans 12 amino acids. The ends were cut back, 6 bases at V and 6 bases at J, with 10 bases in the middle. Looked up from germline, CDR1 is MNHEY and CDR2 is SVGAGI. DNA of the CDR3: TGTGCCAGCAGGTCAACATCGGATACGCAGTATTTT. Translation: CASRSTSDTQYF.

V and J are TRBV28 and TRBJ1-1; D unclear. The V and J ends lost 7 bases and 7 bases respectively, with 16 bases between them. The CDR3 has 13 residues. Looked up from germline, CDR1 is MDHEN and CDR2 is SYDVKM. CDR3 nucleotides: TGTGCCAGCACCTTACCCGGGATCAATGAAGCTTTCTTT. It encodes CASTLPGINEAFF.

V gene TRBV19 combines with J gene TRBJ1-5, with D possibly being TRBD1 (5 bases). The CDR3 is 16 residues long. Germline CDR1 and CDR2: LNHDA and SQIVND (reference sequence). The V end lost 6 bases, the J end lost 1 base, and 16 bases lay between the germline ends. Written as DNA, the CDR3 is TGTGCCAGTAGCGCTACTGGACAATGGAGCAATCAGCCCCAGCATTTT. This translates into CASSATGQWSNQPQHF.

This rearrangement joins TRBV6-5 to TRBJ2-5; tentatively, D is TRBD2 (5 bases). This CDR3 contains 14 residues. Germline values: CDR1 MNHEY, CDR2 SVGAGI. The V end was cut by 5 bases, the J end by 5 bases, with 15 bases between. For the CDR3, the DNA is TGTGCCAGCAGTCCCCAACTAGGAGGTGAGACCCAGTACTTC. Protein sequence: CASSPQLGGETQYF.

This chain connects TRBV7-9 to TRBJ2-7, with a tentative D call TRBD2 (6 bases). The germline V and J ends were trimmed by 6 bases and 3 bases, with 21 bases remaining between them. In germline, CDR1 is SEHNR, CDR2 FQNEAQ (reference sequence). The CDR3 has 16 amino acids. CDR3 amino acids: CASRRDWGESGYEQYF. For the CDR3, the DNA is TGTGCCAGCAGAAGAGATTGGGGGGAGAGCGGCTACGAGCAGTACTTC.

The chain recombines TRBV29-1 with TRBJ1-5; no clear D gene. The CDR3 is 13 residues long. Germline loops: CDR1 SQVTM, CDR2 ANQGSEA. The germline V and J ends were trimmed by 4 bases and 0 bases, with 7 bases remaining between them. The chain's CDR3 is CSVAENSNQPQHF. DNA for the CDR3: TGCAGCGTTGCCGAGAATAGCAATCAGCCCCAGCATTTT. Full variable domain (missing parts from reference TRBV29-1 and TRBJ1-5): SAVISQKPSRDICQRGTSLTIQCQVDSQVTMMFWYRQQPGQSLTLIATANQGSEATYESGFVIDKFPISRPNLTFSTLTVSNMSPEDSSIYLCSVAENSNQPQHFGDGTRLSIL.

J is TRBJ1-1 and V is TRBV6-2 or TRBV6-3, with 9 bases identical to TRBD1. The CDR3 consists of 17 residues. Germline loops: CDR1 MNHEY, CDR2 SVGEGT. V was clipped by 2 bases and J by 0 bases; unmatched bases: 7. The CDR3 DNA follows: TGTGCCAGCAGTTACCCCGGGACAGGGCCGGTGAACACTGAAGCTTTCTTT. Translation: CASSYPGTGPVNTEAFF.

This chain uses TRBV2 with TRBJ1-2, with 7 bases identical to TRBD1. Losses at the gene ends were 10 bases for V and 1 base for J; bases not matched to a gene: 9. CDR1 is SNHLY, CDR2 FYNNEI, per germline. The CDR3 contains 14 residues. The chain's CDR3 is CATTRDRRNYGYTF. In DNA, the CDR3 is TGTGCCACCACCCGGGACAGACGTAACTATGGCTACACCTTC.

V usage is TRBV11-3 and J usage is TRBJ2-5, with a tentative D call TRBD1 (5 bases). In germline, CDR1 is SGHNT, CDR2 YENEEA. This CDR3 contains 14 residues. Trimming shortened V by 1 base and J by 5 bases, and 11 bases separated the two germline ends. CDR3 nucleotide sequence: TGTGCCAGCAGCTTAGTGGCAGGGATCGAGACCCAGTACTTC. Its protein product is CASSLVAGIETQYF. The variable domain in full, with the rest retrieved from reference TRBV11-3 and TRBJ2-5, is EAGVVQSPRYKIIEKKQPVAFWCNPISGHNTLYWYLQNLGQGPELLIRYENEEAVDDSQLPKDRFSAERLKGVDSTLKIQPAELGDSAVYLCASSLVAGIETQYFGPGTRLLVL.

This clone was recorded once. The chain joins TRBV6-2 or TRBV6-3 to TRBJ1-1, with 8 bases identical to TRBD1. Germline-derived CDR1 and CDR2 are MNHEY and SVGEGT. The CDR3 spans 17 residues. V was clipped by 6 bases and J by 6 bases; unmatched bases: 18. CDR3 sequence reads: CASSRPPTGERLAEAFF. The CDR3 DNA is TGTGCCAGCAGCCGTCCTCCGACAGGGGAAAGGTTGGCTGAAGCTTTCTTT.

The chain combines TRBV4-1 with TRBJ1-1; no reliable D call. The CDR3 is 15 amino acids. Trimming left V 0 bases short and J 7 bases short, with 15 bases between. The germline gives CDR1 MGHRA, CDR2 YSYEKL. Here the CDR3 DNA reads TGCGCCAGCAGCCAAGAATTTGACACCGCCAGTGAAGCTTTCTTT. It is translated as CASSQEFDTASEAFF.

The V and J genes are TRBV28 and TRBJ1-3, with D perhaps matching TRBD1 (5 bases). The germline gives CDR1 MDHEN, CDR2 SYDVKM. This CDR3 spans 15 amino acids. V lost 2 bases and J lost 0, with 8 bases in between. The CDR3 spells CASSLQGISGNTIYF. For the CDR3, the DNA is TGTGCCAGCAGTTTACAGGGCATCTCTGGAAACACCATATATTTT.

The chain uses TRBV29-1 and TRBJ1-5; tentative D call: TRBD1 (6 bases). The germline V and J ends were trimmed by 3 bases and 0 bases, with 18 bases remaining between them. This CDR3 contains 17 residues. CDR1 is SQVTM and CDR2 is ANQGSEA in the germline V gene. The CDR3 protein is CSVDQGHRPLSNQPQHF. The CDR3 nucleotides read TGCAGCGTTGATCAGGGACACCGACCACTTAGCAATCAGCCCCAGCATTTT. The whole variable domain, remainder taken from reference TRBV29-1 and TRBJ1-5, is SAVISQKPSRDICQRGTSLTIQCQVDSQVTMMFWYRQQPGQSLTLIATANQGSEATYESGFVIDKFPISRPNLTFSTLTVSNMSPEDSSIYLCSVDQGHRPLSNQPQHFGDGTRLSIL.

This chain uses TRBV7-2 with TRBJ2-7, with 9 bases fitting TRBD1. This CDR3 is built from 15 residues. Germline V CDR1 and CDR2: SGHTA, FQGNSA. Losses at the gene ends were 6 bases for V and 5 bases for J; bases not matched to a gene: 11. DNA for the CDR3: TGTGCCAGCAGGAGGACAGGGGACGGGAGTGACGAGCAGTACTTC. It encodes CASRRTGDGSDEQYF.

The J gene is TRBJ2-7, the V gene TRBV6-2 or TRBV6-3, with D unclear. CDR3 length: 12 residues. V lost 3 bases, J lost 4 bases, and 7 bases lay in between. CDR1 and CDR2 from the germline V gene are MNHEY and SVGEGT. The CDR3 region is CASSYTRYEQYF. The CDR3 coding sequence is TGTGCCAGCAGTTATACACGTTACGAGCAGTACTTC.

V gene TRBV11-3 combines with J gene TRBJ2-7; 10 bases agree with TRBD2. The CDR3 extends over 15 amino acids. V shed 5 bases, J shed 2 bases, and the junction held 6 bases outside the gene matches. Germline V gene lookup returns CDR1 SGHNT and CDR2 YENEEA. CDR3 nucleotides: TGTGCCAGCAGCATCGGGACTAGCGACACCTACGAGCAGTACTTC. This sequence encodes CASSIGTSDTYEQYF.

This chain joins TRBV19 and TRBJ1-1; no clear D. Trimming cost V 5 bases and J 5 bases, with 15 bases left between them. This CDR3 is built from 14 residues. Germline V CDR1 and CDR2: LNHDA, SQIVND (reference sequence). CDR3 bases: TGTGCCAGTAGTTCCAGACTGAGAGGGACTGAAGCTTTCTTT. Its translation is CASSSRLRGTEAFF.